Listed here is a single T cell receptor beta chain. Generated by immunoSEQ multiplex PCR, the TCRdb table keeps only in-frame clones and is missing some. The sample yields roughly 2.2 million clones, about 92% seen once. This entry belongs to a study of shared clonotypes between healthy human individuals. The wider study: A donor's plate count was three for CD4 naive and three for CD4 memory; CD8 naive had two and CD8 memory one.

Every one of the donors was a Caucasian adult that lived in Nashville, Tennessee. Division of CD4+ cells produced a CD45RA+ naive subset and a CD45RA-negative memory subset. This receptor was taken from a young man in good health. Some clones in this sample may be carry-over from other donors' samples. The sample comprised naive CD4+ T cells from PBMCs. Subset defined: CD45RA+ positively selected.

CDR3 in amino acids: CASSPPSYDTQYF. CDR3 DNA: TGTGCCAGCTCACCACCCAGCTACGATACGCAGTATTTT. V usage is TRBV18 and J usage is TRBJ2-3, with D unresolved. The CDR3 spans 13 residues. Trimming took off 0 bases at V and 6 bases at J, with 7 bases between the two ends. The germline CDR1 and CDR2 sequences are KGHSH and LQKENI.